The 5 T cell receptor beta chains below come from one sample, sequenced in a study of blood T cell repertoires in COVID-19. Measured with immunoSEQ multiplex PCR; TCRdb has only the in-frame clones, and not every one. Of some 96,000 clones listed, 80% to 90% are singletons. Sequencing was performed on peripheral blood. The receptor source for this set is a man older than 75 with acute or convalescent COVID-19.

As concerns this clone: At one boundary the junction diverges from the germline segment, which might be a read error. This sequence joins TRBV6-5 and TRBJ1-1, with a possible D match to TRBD1 (5 bases). CDR3 length: 13 residues. Germline V gene sequence: CDR1 MNHEY, CDR2 SVGAGI. The DNA for the CDR3 is TGTGCCAGCGGGGCGGAACTGAAAACTGAAGCTTTCTTT. Residues: CASGAELKTEAFF.

This chain uses TRBV6-2 or TRBV6-3 with TRBJ2-4; TRBD2 agrees at 11 bases. The ends lost 2 bases at V and 0 bases at J; junction bases unmatched: 9. The germline CDR1 and CDR2 sequences are MNHEY and SVGEGT. This CDR3 is 19 amino acids long. CDR3 sequence (DNA): TGTGCCAGCAGTTACCCTAAATTGGGGACTAGCGGAGCCAAAAACATTCAGTACTTC. Translation gives CASSYPKLGTSGAKNIQYF.

The genes are TRBV5-6 and TRBJ2-1, with 10 bases identical to TRBD1. The germline V gene has CDR1 SGHDT and CDR2 YYEEEE. The V and J ends lost 4 bases and 2 bases, in that order; junction bases with no gene match: 3. CDR3 length: 15 amino acids. CDR3 nucleotides: TGTGCCAGCAGCCCGACAGGGGGCACCTACAATGAGCAGTTCTTC. Translated: CASSPTGGTYNEQFF.

This clone was observed a single time. The rearrangement joins TRBV7-9 to TRBJ1-1; TRBD1 might be the D (5 bases). In germline, CDR1 is SEHNR, CDR2 FQNEAQ (reference sequence). The CDR3 is 14 amino acids. V was trimmed by 5 bases and J by 2 bases, leaving 12 bases between them. CDR3 nucleotides: TGTGCCAGCAGCCCCCAGACAGTAAACACTGAAGCTTTCTTT. Translated, it gives CASSPQTVNTEAFF.

The V gene is TRBV28, the J gene TRBJ1-2; D perhaps matches TRBD1 (6 bases). Germline V CDR1 and CDR2: MDHEN, SYDVKM. Between the trimmed V and J ends, which lost 8 bases and 7 bases, there was a span of 14 bases. This CDR3 has 12 amino acids. CDR3 nucleotide sequence: TGTGCCAGCTCTACCGCAGGGGTTGGCTACACCTTC. This sequence encodes CASSTAGVGYTF.